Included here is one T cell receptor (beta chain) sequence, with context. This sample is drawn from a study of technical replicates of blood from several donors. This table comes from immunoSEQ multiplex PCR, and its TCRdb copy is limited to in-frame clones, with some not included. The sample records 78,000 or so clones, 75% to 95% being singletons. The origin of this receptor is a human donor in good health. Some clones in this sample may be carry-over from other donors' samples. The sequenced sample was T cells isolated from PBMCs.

This CDR3 is CASGPLLNTDTQYF. For the CDR3, the DNA is TGTGCTAGTGGTCCCCTCTTAAACACAGATACGCAGTATTTT. J is TRBJ2-3 and V is TRBV12-5; D is ambiguous. The CDR3 has 14 amino acids. Germline V lookup: CDR1 LGHNT, CDR2 FRNRAP. Trimming took off 5 bases at V and 2 bases at J, with 11 bases between the two ends.